This T cell receptor (beta chain) is drawn from a study of CD8+ T cells in alopecia areata. Study details: Disease severity was quantified as SALT score of affected scalp area.

The V and J ends lost 1 base and 9 bases respectively, with 15 bases between them. In germline, CDR1 is SQVTM, CDR2 ANQGSEA. There are 14 residues in the CDR3. Sequencing used cDNA as its template, made by extracting RNA and reverse transcribing it. TCRdb keeps only in-frame clones here, not all; method: immunoSEQ multiplex PCR. Of fewer than 250,000 clones in the sample, 50% to 60% are singletons; the top ten hold approximately 0.7%. The treatment: oral pan-JAK inhibitor, 5-10 mg twice daily. Samples from alopecia areata patients were lesional scalp punch biopsies and peripheral blood. The source of this sequence is a human donor with alopecia areata. The V call is TRBV29-1, the J call TRBJ1-4; tentative D call: TRBD1 (6 bases). Sequenced here: CD4+ T cells sorted from blood, sampled at week 4, from a patient treated with tofacitinib. CDR3: CSVEGRGEVQKLFF. CDR3 bases: TGCAGCGTTGAAGGCAGGGGCGAGGTGCAAAAACTGTTTTTT.